The next 15 T cell receptor beta chains were all read from a single sample in a study of blood T cell repertoires in COVID-19 (dated by TCRdb to the early 2020s). The library was made by the immunoSEQ multiplex PCR assay. Imported from immuneACCESS, the table was reduced by TCRdb to in-frame sequences with V and J called. These copies leave out some clones; in studies compared against another copy, an unresolved V gene accounts for under half, and the cause of the remainder is not known. The sample table contains approximately 210,000 clones; only one count was recorded for 85% to 95% of them. The ten largest clones add up to 0.6% to 0.9% of the sample. Sequencing input: peripheral blood. The receptors stem from a man younger than 40 with COVID-19, enrolled during active disease.

In nucleotides, the CDR3 is TGTGCCAGCTCACCGGACAGCCTGAGGGAGCAGTACTTC. It specifies CASSPDSLREQYF. V and J are TRBV18 and TRBJ2-7; tentatively, D is TRBD1 (6 bases). The V and J ends lost 3 bases and 7 bases respectively, with 13 bases between them. CDR3 length equals 13 residues. Germline V gene data show CDR1 as KGHSH and CDR2 as LQKENI.

V and J are TRBV7-9 and TRBJ1-2; possible D gene TRBD1, 5 bases. The CDR3 spans 14 residues. Germline V CDR1 and CDR2: SEHNR, FQNEAQ (reference sequence). The V and J ends lost 5 bases and 4 bases respectively, with 14 bases between them. Here the CDR3 DNA reads TGTGCCAGCAGCCCAAATCCGGGGGGCTATGGCTACACCTTC. Protein product: CASSPNPGGYGYTF.

The V gene is TRBV5-1, the J gene TRBJ2-1; 8 bases are shared with TRBD1. The germline gives CDR1 SGHRS, CDR2 YFSETQ. The ends lost 5 bases at V and 6 bases at J; junction bases unmatched: 7. This CDR3 comprises 14 residues. The CDR3 DNA sequence: TGCGCCAGCAGTTTGAATACAGGGGGCAATGAGCAGTTCTTC. This translates into CASSLNTGGNEQFF.

The chain carries TRBV7-6 and TRBJ1-3; D is perhaps TRBD1 (5 bases). Germline V gene data show CDR1 as SGHVS and CDR2 as FNYEAQ. V dropped 1 base and J dropped 5 bases, with 12 bases sitting between them. The CDR3 is made up of 15 amino acids. The CDR3 protein is CASSLEGRLRNTIYF. CDR3 DNA sequence: TGTGCCAGCAGCTTAGAGGGGCGCCTTAGAAACACCATATATTTT.

The chain employs TRBV12-3 or TRBV12-4 and TRBJ1-1; D is undetermined. Trimming cost V 4 bases and J 7 bases, with 13 bases left between them. The CDR3 is 13 residues long. DNA for the CDR3: TGTGCCAGCAGTTCCGGAGGGTTCGGTGAAGCTTTCTTT. Translation gives CASSSGGFGEAFF.

This chain uses TRBV4-2 with TRBJ1-2; D is ambiguous. CDR3 length equals 15 residues. CDR1 is LGHNA and CDR2 is YNFKEQ in the germline V gene. V was trimmed by 1 base and J by 4 bases, leaving 13 bases between them. This chain's CDR3 is CASSQGIGGSYGYTF. CDR3 nucleotide sequence: TGTGCCAGCAGCCAAGGGATCGGCGGCTCCTATGGCTACACCTTC.

The chain uses TRBV19 and TRBJ1-5, with D tentatively TRBD1 (6 bases). Deletions cut 6 bases from V and 0 bases from J, with 18 bases between. CDR1 is LNHDA, CDR2 SQIVND, per germline (reference sequence). The CDR3 is 17 residues long. This CDR3 is CASSSPGQRYSNQPQHF. In DNA form, the CDR3 reads TGTGCCAGTAGCAGCCCCGGACAGAGATATAGCAATCAGCCCCAGCATTTT.

The chain couples TRBV30 to TRBJ1-4; 8 bases agree with TRBD1. CDR3 size: 12 residues. Germline V lookup: CDR1 GTSNPN, CDR2 SVGIG (reference sequence). With V trimmed by 3 bases and J by 15 bases, 9 bases remained unmatched. CDR3 sequence (DNA): TGTGCCTGGAGCAGCGGGCAGGACAGGGTGTTTTTT. It is translated as CAWSSGQDRVFF.

This clone was counted once. The chain is built from TRBV5-4 and TRBJ2-1; 7 nucleotides match TRBD1. The germline gives CDR1 SGHNT, CDR2 YYREEE (reference sequence). This CDR3 has 14 residues. Germline trimming cut 1 base from V and 3 bases from J; bases unmatched to any gene: 1. CDR3 coding DNA: TGTGCCAGCAGCTTGACAGGGGTCTACAATGAGCAGTTCTTC. Its protein product is CASSLTGVYNEQFF.

The chain is built from TRBV18 and TRBJ2-1; perhaps TRBD2 as D (6 bases). V dropped 3 bases and J dropped 1 base, with 16 bases sitting between them. The CDR3 sequence is 17 residues long. CDR1 KGHSH and CDR2 LQKENI come from the germline V gene. CDR3 in amino acids: CASSPATTSLSYNEQFF. As DNA, the CDR3 is TGTGCCAGCTCACCTGCGACGACTAGTCTGTCCTACAATGAGCAGTTCTTC.

This clone is a singleton in its sample. The chain links TRBV5-1 to TRBJ2-3; 10 nucleotides line up with TRBD2. Germline CDR1 is SGHRS and CDR2 is YFSETQ. V shed 0 bases, J shed 2 bases, and the junction held 3 bases outside the gene matches. This CDR3 spans 16 amino acids. This chain's CDR3 is CASSLVSGGNTDTQYF. In nucleotides, the CDR3 is TGCGCCAGCAGCTTGGTTAGCGGGGGGAACACAGATACGCAGTATTTT.

Concerning this clone: At one boundary the junction diverges from the germline segment, which might be a read error. This chain uses TRBV30 with TRBJ1-4; D might be TRBD1 (6 bases). The CDR3 extends over 13 amino acids. The germline gives CDR1 GTSNPN, CDR2 SVGIG (reference sequence). The CDR3 spells CAWSAPQGRGADF. CDR3 nucleotide sequence: TGTGCCTGGAGTGCCCCACAGGGTCGGGGCGCCGATTTT.

The gene calls are TRBV3-1 (or the pseudogene TRBV3-2) and TRBJ1-1, with 9 bases matching TRBD1. Trimming at V came to 3 bases and at J to 1 base, leaving 6 bases not matched to a gene. Germline CDR1 LGHDT, CDR2 YNNKEL (reference sequence). CDR3 length equals 16 residues. The CDR3 reads CASSHLPDRGNTEAFF. CDR3 bases: TGTGCCAGCAGCCACCTACCGGACAGGGGGAACACTGAAGCTTTCTTT.

This clone was picked up one time. The V gene is TRBV7-2, the J gene TRBJ1-2; TRBD1 might be the D (5 bases). Germline V gives CDR1 SGHTA, CDR2 FQGNSA. Trimming took off 0 bases at V and 6 bases at J, with 8 bases between the two ends. The CDR3 loop spans 13 amino acids. As DNA, the CDR3 is TGTGCCAGCAGCTTAGCTCGACAGCATGGCTACACCTTC. Translation gives CASSLARQHGYTF.

V gene TRBV6-4 combines with J gene TRBJ2-2; 8 bases map to TRBD2. Losses at the gene ends were 2 bases for V and 1 base for J; bases not matched to a gene: 15. Germline V gene sequence: CDR1 MRHNA, CDR2 SNTAGT. This CDR3 contains 20 residues. The CDR3 loop is CASSDRPTSSGGVNTGELFF. DNA of the CDR3: TGTGCCAGCAGTGACCGACCCACGAGTTCGGGGGGGGTGAACACCGGGGAGCTGTTTTTT.